The 31 T cell receptor beta chains in this list originate from one sample, sequenced in a study of beta chain features in type 1 diabetes. Findings of the study overall: Shorter TCRB CDR3s, moderately but significantly so, were found in Type 1 diabetes patients in all four CD4+ subsets.

Expressed TCRB transcripts were sequenced, since all the RNA that had been isolated was reverse transcribed. Repertoires were generated with immunoSEQ multiplex PCR, while TCRdb's copy carries only in-frame clones and drops some. The table records about 640,000 clones, around 12% of them present only once. These receptors' antigens are unknown. Sequences were obtained from naive CD4+ T cells from blood. These receptors came from a man aged 25-45 years with type 1 diabetes.

This clone was picked up a small number of times. Other DNA sequences within the sample encode an identical CDR3. Here the CDR3 reads CASSLGVGQPQHF. CDR3 in DNA: TGTGCCAGCAGCTTAGGGGTGGGGCAGCCCCAGCATTTT. The chain employs TRBV7-9 and TRBJ1-5; D is undetermined. V shed 1 base and J shed 7 bases, with 8 bases lying between them. CDR1 and CDR2 (germline): SEHNR, FQNEAQ (reference sequence). The CDR3 runs 13 residues.

Concerning this clone itself: In the same sample, other DNA sequences code for this CDR3. The genes are TRBV7-2 and TRBJ1-3; no definite D call. The CDR3 is made up of 14 amino acids. CDR1 is SGHTA, CDR2 FQGNSA, per germline. V was cut by 1 base and J by 0 bases, with 4 bases left in between. The CDR3 region has the DNA TGTGCCAGCAGCTTAGGGGGCTCTGGAAACACCATATATTTT. Its translation is CASSLGGSGNTIYF.

This clone was found a few times. The chain combines TRBV5-1 with TRBJ1-6; D remains ambiguous. Deletions cut 5 bases from V and 5 bases from J, with 8 bases between. Germline V gene lookup returns CDR1 SGHRS and CDR2 YFSETQ. CDR3 size: 13 residues. The CDR3 nucleotides are TGCGCCAGCAGTGTGGGAAATAATTCACCCCTCCACTTT. Residues: CASSVGNNSPLHF.

The CDR3 loop is CASSGPRGDYGYTF. The CDR3 DNA sequence: TGTGCCAGCAGTGGGCCCAGGGGCGACTATGGCTACACCTTC. V and J are TRBV2 and TRBJ1-2; tentatively, D is TRBD1 (6 bases). The CDR3 has 14 residues. The germline CDR1 and CDR2 sequences are SNHLY and FYNNEI. Trimming removed 4 bases at V and 3 bases at J, with 12 bases between. Full variable domain (outside the CDR3, taken from reference TRBV2 and TRBJ1-2): EPEVTQTPSHQVTQMGQEVILRCVPISNHLYFYWYRQILGQKVEFLVSFYNNEISEKSEIFDDQFSVERPDGSNFTLKIRSTKLEDSAMYFCASSGPRGDYGYTFGSGTRLTVV.

Comments on this clone: The sample has other DNA sequences that encode this CDR3 too. The V and J genes are TRBV9 and TRBJ1-1; the D is unclear. Germline V gene data show CDR1 as SGDLS and CDR2 as YYNGEE. V was pared by 0 bases and J by 0 bases, with 3 bases between. The CDR3 is 13 residues long. CDR3 amino acids: CASSVAMNTEAFF. For the CDR3, the DNA is TGTGCCAGCAGCGTAGCGATGAACACTGAAGCTTTCTTT.

V gene TRBV25-1 combines with J gene TRBJ1-2, with D hard to call. Trimming took off 7 bases at V and 8 bases at J, with 11 bases between the two ends. CDR3 size: 11 residues. Germline V gene data show CDR1 as MGHDK and CDR2 as SYGVNS. As DNA, the CDR3 is TGTGCCAGCACAAACGGGCGAGGCTACACCTTC. It codes for CASTNGRGYTF.

This clone was seen a few times. The chain joins TRBV18 to TRBJ1-1; D gene unclear. In germline, CDR1 is KGHSH, CDR2 LQKENI. The CDR3 runs to 15 residues. Trimming stripped 0 bases from V and 1 base from J, with 9 bases between. CDR3 sequence (DNA): TGTGCCAGCTCACCACCGTCGACGGCGAACACTGAAGCTTTCTTT. The encoded protein is CASSPPSTANTEAFF.

CDR3 in amino acids: CASSVPGTEAFF. CDR3 nucleotides: TGTGCCAGTTCCGTACCGGGCACTGAAGCTTTCTTT. The J gene is TRBJ1-1, the V gene TRBV6-6, with unresolved D. This CDR3 contains 12 residues. V lost 9 bases to trimming and J lost 4 bases, with 12 bases between them. CDR1 is MNHNY and CDR2 is SVGAGI in the germline V gene (reference sequence).

The J gene is TRBJ2-1, the V gene TRBV14; perhaps TRBD2 as D (5 bases). V lost 1 base and J 2 bases, leaving 9 bases between the germline ends. Germline V gene data show CDR1 as SGHDN and CDR2 as FVKESK. This CDR3 contains 15 residues. For the CDR3, the DNA is TGTGCCAGCAGCCAAGGAGGGCTTACCTACAATGAGCAGTTCTTC. As protein: CASSQGGLTYNEQFF. The full variable domain, completed using reference TRBV14 and TRBJ2-1, is EAGVTQFPSHSVIEKGQTVTLRCDPISGHDNLYWYRRVMGKEIKFLLHFVKESKQDESGMPNNRFLAERTGGTYSTLKVQPAELEDSGVYFCASSQGGLTYNEQFFGPGTRLTVL.

This clone appeared a few times. The V and J genes are TRBV5-1 and TRBJ2-1, with 7 nucleotides matching TRBD1. The V segment lost 1 base and the J segment 10 bases; nucleotides outside the gene matches: 14. This CDR3 is built from 16 residues. CDR1 and CDR2 (germline): SGHRS, YFSETQ. Here the CDR3 DNA reads TGCGCCAGCAGCTTGAGTTGGGACAGTCGAAACCGGGAGCAGTTCTTC. It specifies CASSLSWDSRNREQFF. The full variable domain, completed using reference TRBV5-1 and TRBJ2-1, is KAGVTQTPRYLIKTRGQQVTLSCSPISGHRSVSWYQQTPGQGLQFLFEYFSETQRNKGNFPGRFSGRQFSNSRSEMNVSTLELGDSALYLCASSLSWDSRNREQFFGPGTRLTVL.

This clone was counted only a few times. The chain carries TRBV5-1 and TRBJ2-7; tentatively, D is TRBD1 (6 bases). Looked up from germline, CDR1 is SGHRS and CDR2 is YFSETQ. CDR3 length: 13 residues. Trimming stripped 1 base from V and 5 bases from J, with 10 bases between. This CDR3 reads CASSLTGFDEQYF. The CDR3 DNA follows: TGCGCCAGCAGCTTGACAGGGTTCGACGAGCAGTACTTC.

This clone was seen more than once but under ten times. The CDR3 here is CASSIPYEQYF. CDR3 DNA: TGTGCCAGCAGTATACCCTACGAGCAGTACTTC. V gene TRBV2 combines with J gene TRBJ2-7; D gene uncertain. The CDR3 consists of 11 residues. Germline CDR1 and CDR2: SNHLY and FYNNEI. The V end lost 5 bases, the J end lost 2 bases, and 4 bases lay between the germline ends.

Only a few counts were recorded for this clone. The V gene is TRBV10-3, the J gene TRBJ1-3; maybe TRBD1 (6 bases). Germline CDR1 reads ENHRY; CDR2 reads SYGVKD. The CDR3 is 11 amino acids. V gave up 0 bases and J gave up 12 bases, with 6 bases separating them. CDR3: CAISESDSIYF. Written as DNA, the CDR3 is TGTGCCATCAGTGAGTCGGACAGCATATATTTT.

This clone has more than one count but fewer than ten. The chain carries TRBV9 and TRBJ2-4; tentatively, D is TRBD2 (6 bases). The V and J ends lost 0 bases and 8 bases respectively, with 12 bases between them. Germline values: CDR1 SGDLS, CDR2 YYNGEE. There are 14 residues in the CDR3. The CDR3 region has the DNA TGTGCCAGCAGCGTAGCGCCTAGCGACTACATTCAGTACTTC. Translation: CASSVAPSDYIQYF.

This clone has a single count. The V and J genes are TRBV5-4 and TRBJ2-4; possible D gene TRBD2, 5 bases. Trimming removed 0 bases at V and 2 bases at J, with 15 bases between. Germline assignment: CDR1 SGHNT and CDR2 YYREEE (reference sequence). There are 17 residues in the CDR3. This chain's CDR3 is CASSLVLRVGPKNIQYF. In nucleotides, the CDR3 is TGTGCCAGCAGCTTGGTTCTGAGGGTAGGGCCCAAAAACATTCAGTACTTC.

The rearrangement links TRBV29-1 to TRBJ2-1; D possibly corresponds to TRBD2 (8 bases). V was cut by 4 bases and J by 5 bases, with 21 bases left in between. The CDR3 is 16 amino acids. Per the germline V gene, CDR1 is SQVTM and CDR2 is ANQGSEA. CDR3 loop: CSVVGSRGGQHNEQFF. CDR3 sequence (DNA): TGCAGCGTTGTGGGCAGCCGGGGGGGACAGCACAATGAGCAGTTCTTC.

This clone was observed a few times. This chain joins TRBV6-6 and TRBJ1-6; D call uncertain. This CDR3 comprises 13 residues. Between the trimmed V and J ends, which lost 3 bases and 9 bases, there was a span of 9 bases. Germline CDR1 MNHNY, CDR2 SVGAGI (reference sequence). The CDR3 nucleotides are TGTGCCAGCAGTTATACGGTGCCTTCACCCCTCCACTTT. Encoded protein: CASSYTVPSPLHF.

This clone was counted a few times. V is TRBV7-2 and J is TRBJ2-1; no reliable D call. CDR1 and CDR2 from the germline V gene are SGHTA and FQGNSA. Trimming took 5 bases from V and 11 from J, leaving 16 bases between them. The CDR3 loop spans 13 amino acids. The CDR3: CASSQTVDLQQFF. The CDR3, as DNA: TGTGCCAGCAGCCAAACGGTGGACCTTCAGCAGTTCTTC.

This clone has more than one count but fewer than ten. V and J are TRBV7-2 and TRBJ1-3; 7 bases line up with TRBD1. The CDR3 runs 15 residues. The junction had 4 bases not matched to a gene; V was cut back by 5 bases and J by 0 bases. Germline CDR1 is SGHTA and CDR2 is FQGNSA. CDR3 sequence (DNA): TGTGCCAGCAGCCCGACAGGGTACTCTGGAAACACCATATATTTT. Its protein product is CASSPTGYSGNTIYF. The entire variable domain, with the rest obtained from reference TRBV7-2 and TRBJ1-3, is as follows: GAGVSQSPSNKVTEKGKDVELRCDPISGHTALYWYRQSLGQGLEFLIYFQGNSAPDKSGLPSDRFSAERTGGSVSTLTIQRTQQEDSAVYLCASSPTGYSGNTIYFGEGSWLTVV.

This chain connects TRBV30 to TRBJ2-7, with TRBD1 as a possible D gene (5 bases). The CDR3 spans 16 residues. Germline CDR1 and CDR2: GTSNPN and SVGIG (reference sequence). Trimming took off 0 bases at V and 1 base at J, with 16 bases between the two ends. This CDR3 reads CAWSVRAGPYSYEQYF. The CDR3 DNA is TGTGCCTGGAGTGTACGGGCAGGGCCCTATTCCTACGAGCAGTACTTC.

This clone appeared a few times. This sequence joins TRBV28 and TRBJ2-2, with a weak D call TRBD2 (6 bases). Between the trimmed V and J ends, which lost 2 bases and 6 bases, there was a span of 7 bases. The germline V gene encodes CDR1 MDHEN and CDR2 SYDVKM. The CDR3 runs to 13 residues. CDR3 nucleotide sequence: TGTGCCAGCAGTTTAGGAGGGGCCGGGGAGCTGTTTTTT. As protein: CASSLGGAGELFF.

This clone was seen more than once but under ten times. The V gene is TRBV30, the J gene TRBJ2-7; D remains unclear. The germline V gene encodes CDR1 GTSNPN and CDR2 SVGIG (reference sequence). The CDR3 runs 12 residues. Trimming left V 7 bases short and J 2 bases short, with 12 bases between. For the CDR3, the DNA is TGTGCCTCGCTGACACCCCCCTACGAGCAGTACTTC. Its protein is CASLTPPYEQYF.

This clone has a handful of counts. At the DNA level, this CDR3 is encoded by other sequences in the same sample as well. The chain couples TRBV6-5 to TRBJ2-7; the match to TRBD1 covers 7 bases. The V gene end was trimmed by 6 bases and the J gene end by 2 bases; junction bases not matched to a gene: 1. The CDR3 consists of 12 residues. Germline V gene data show CDR1 as MNHEY and CDR2 as SVGAGI. The CDR3 sequence is CASSRGTYEQYF. For the CDR3, the DNA is TGTGCCAGCAGCAGGGGGACCTACGAGCAGTACTTC.

This clone was seen a handful of times. The chain employs TRBV29-1 and TRBJ2-3; TRBD1 agrees at 9 bases. Trimming removed 1 base from V and 5 bases from J; junction bases left unmatched: 4. The CDR3 loop spans 14 amino acids. CDR1 and CDR2 (germline): SQVTM, ANQGSEA. The CDR3 nucleotides are TGCAGCGTTGAAGCGACAGGGGGGGGAGATACGCAGTATTTT. Translated, it gives CSVEATGGGDTQYF.

This rearrangement joins TRBV5-1 to TRBJ2-5; 9 bases line up with TRBD1. CDR3 length equals 16 residues. The V and J ends lost 4 bases and 5 bases, in that order; junction bases with no gene match: 12. Germline loops: CDR1 SGHRS, CDR2 YFSETQ. The CDR3 protein is CASSLFHRGLGETQYF. The CDR3 DNA reads as TGCGCCAGCAGCCTCTTTCACAGGGGGCTGGGGGAGACCCAGTACTTC.

This clone occurred a few times. The V and J genes are TRBV6-5 and TRBJ1-3; D may be TRBD1 (5 bases). The length of the CDR3 is 13 residues. Germline CDR1 and CDR2: MNHEY and SVGAGI. V was cut by 5 bases and J by 4 bases, with 9 bases left in between. CDR3 sequence: CASSPQAGNTIYF. CDR3 coding DNA: TGTGCCAGCAGTCCACAGGCGGGAAACACCATATATTTT.

This clone has only a few counts. The chain couples TRBV4-1 to TRBJ1-5; TRBD1 agrees at 8 bases. Germline lookup yields CDR1 MGHRA and CDR2 YSYEKL. The CDR3 runs to 14 residues. Trimming took 4 bases from V and 6 from J; bases not matched to a gene: 5. As DNA, the CDR3 is TGCGCCAGCAGCCGGGCAGGGGGCCGTCAGCCCCAGCATTTT. This codes for CASSRAGGRQPQHF.

The CDR3 protein is CASSPQARRSNSPLHF. The CDR3 DNA reads TGTGCCAGCAGTCCCCAAGCACGCAGGTCTAATTCACCCCTCCACTTT. V usage is TRBV28 and J usage is TRBJ1-6; D call uncertain. CDR1 and CDR2 (germline): MDHEN, SYDVKM. Trimming pared 5 bases from V and 6 bases from J, leaving 17 bases between. The CDR3 totals 16 residues.

This clone has only a few counts. V is TRBV5-4 and J is TRBJ1-1; D not resolved. Trimming took 2 bases from V and 1 from J, leaving 6 bases between them. The CDR3 totals 13 residues. The germline V gene has CDR1 SGHNT and CDR2 YYREEE (reference sequence). The CDR3 nucleotides read TGTGCCAGCAGCTTTTACAAGAACACTGAAGCTTTCTTT. Its translation: CASSFYKNTEAFF.

This clone was found a few times. This sequence joins TRBV5-1 and TRBJ1-2, with D maybe TRBD1 (6 bases). The germline V and J ends were trimmed by 4 bases and 6 bases, with 16 bases remaining between them. Germline lookup yields CDR1 SGHRS and CDR2 YFSETQ. The CDR3 has 14 amino acids. CDR3 residues: CASSPGTLQHGYTF. The DNA of the CDR3 is TGCGCCAGCAGCCCGGGGACACTACAACATGGCTACACCTTC.

The chain is built from TRBV7-9 and TRBJ2-2; D could derive from TRBD1 or TRBD2 (5 bases each). From germline, CDR1 is SEHNR and CDR2 FQNEAQ (reference sequence). The CDR3 covers 16 residues. V gave up 5 bases and J gave up 5 bases, with 18 bases separating them. For the CDR3, the DNA is TGTGCCAGCAGCCGAGAACCGGGGCAACAGACCGGGGAGCTGTTTTTT. Its translation is CASSREPGQQTGELFF.